This TCR beta chain emerged from a study of control samples from healthy donors and cancer patients. Between the trimmed V and J ends, which lost 1 base and 0 bases, there was a span of 10 bases. The CDR3 runs 16 residues. CDR1 MNHNS and CDR2 SASEGT come from the germline V gene. Libraries were prepared by immunoSEQ multiplex PCR; TCRdb keeps only in-frame clonotypes and omits some of them. The sample gives some 130,000 clones, approximately 91% of which show up once; approximately 9.4% is in the top ten. The specimen sequenced was blood. This TCR was sampled from a woman aged 30 to 39 in good health. The gene calls are TRBV6-1 and TRBJ1-5, with unresolved D. CDR3 sequence reads: CASSEVPQNSNQPQHF. The DNA for the CDR3 is TGTGCCAGCAGTGAAGTCCCACAGAATAGCAATCAGCCCCAGCATTTT.